The clone carrying this TCR beta chain was picked up a small number of times. Its antigen is not known. The data belong to a study of blood T cells in healthy people across ages. Study results and caveats: In the absence of known donor CMV status, changes in expanded clonotypes were possibly confounded.

V was pared by 3 bases and J by 5 bases, with 15 bases between. The CDR3 is made up of 15 amino acids. Per the germline V gene, CDR1 is SGHTA and CDR2 is FQGNSA. Combining a sample-barcoded 5' primer with a J-beta primer mix, a second PCR ran for roughly 7 to 11 cycles. TCRdb independently ran MiXCR on the 5' RACE reads; one entry per CDR3 protein. The table records approximately 800,000 distinct CDR3 sequences, about 25% of them present only once. The donors, healthy Caucasians from Russia, were aged about 6 to 95. Each donor supplied 7.5 to 10 milliliters of peripheral blood. This sample was shared with a second study, whose subject was T cells of mothers and their children.

The gene calls are TRBV7-2 and TRBJ2-3; D perhaps matches TRBD2 (6 bases). The specimen was blood. This receptor was taken from a boy younger than 18 in good health. Here the CDR3 reads CASSFNLREIDTQYF. Here the CDR3 DNA reads TGTGCCAGCAGCTTTAATCTCCGGGAGATAGATACGCAGTATTTT.